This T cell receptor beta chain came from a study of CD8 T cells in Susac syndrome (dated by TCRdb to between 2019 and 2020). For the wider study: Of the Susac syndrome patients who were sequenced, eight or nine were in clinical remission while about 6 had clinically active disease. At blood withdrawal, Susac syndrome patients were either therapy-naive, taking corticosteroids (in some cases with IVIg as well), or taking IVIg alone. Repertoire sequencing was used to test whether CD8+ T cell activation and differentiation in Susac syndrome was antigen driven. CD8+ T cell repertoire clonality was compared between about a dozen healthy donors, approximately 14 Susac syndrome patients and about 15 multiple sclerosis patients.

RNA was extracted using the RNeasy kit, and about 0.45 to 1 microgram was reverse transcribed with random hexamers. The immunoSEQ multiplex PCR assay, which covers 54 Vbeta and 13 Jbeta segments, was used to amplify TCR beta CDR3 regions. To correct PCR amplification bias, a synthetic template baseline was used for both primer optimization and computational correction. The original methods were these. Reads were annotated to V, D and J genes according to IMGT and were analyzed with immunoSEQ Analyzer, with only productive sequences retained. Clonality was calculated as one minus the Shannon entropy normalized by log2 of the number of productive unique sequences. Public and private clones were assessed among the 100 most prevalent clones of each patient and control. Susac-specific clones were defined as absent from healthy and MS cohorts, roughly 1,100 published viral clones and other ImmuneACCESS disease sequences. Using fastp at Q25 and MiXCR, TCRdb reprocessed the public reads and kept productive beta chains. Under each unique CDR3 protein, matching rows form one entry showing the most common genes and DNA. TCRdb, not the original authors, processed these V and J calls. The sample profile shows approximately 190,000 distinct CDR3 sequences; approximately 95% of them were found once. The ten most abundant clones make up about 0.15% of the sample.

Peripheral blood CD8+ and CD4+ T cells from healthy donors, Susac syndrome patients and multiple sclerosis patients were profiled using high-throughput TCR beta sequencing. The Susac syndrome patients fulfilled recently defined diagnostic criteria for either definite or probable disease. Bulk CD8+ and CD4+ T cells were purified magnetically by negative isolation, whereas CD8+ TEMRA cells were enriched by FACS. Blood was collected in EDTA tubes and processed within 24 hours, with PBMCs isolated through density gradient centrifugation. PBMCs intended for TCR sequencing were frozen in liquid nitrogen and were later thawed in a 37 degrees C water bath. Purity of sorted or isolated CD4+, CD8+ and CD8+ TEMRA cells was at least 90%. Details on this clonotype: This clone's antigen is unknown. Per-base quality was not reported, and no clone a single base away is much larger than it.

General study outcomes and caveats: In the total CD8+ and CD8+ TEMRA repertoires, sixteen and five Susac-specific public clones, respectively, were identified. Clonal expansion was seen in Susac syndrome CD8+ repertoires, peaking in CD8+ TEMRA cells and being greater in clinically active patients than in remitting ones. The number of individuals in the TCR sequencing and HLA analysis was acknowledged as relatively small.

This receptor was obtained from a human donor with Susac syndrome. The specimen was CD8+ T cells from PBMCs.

The nucleotide sequence is TGTGCCAGCAGCTCCGTCCGGGACAGGGTCTACAATGAGCAGTTCTTC. It translates as CASSSVRDRVYNEQFF. The chain employs TRBV11-2 and TRBJ2-1, with TRBD1 identical over 9 junction bases. Including cysteine and phenylalanine, the CDR3 has 16 amino acids. Of all the DNA, just the CDR3 is kept, 48 bases in frame from base 1. For this chain, trimming is 4 bases at the V end and 3 bases at the J end, and the number of junction bases without a gene match is 7. Looking up the germline V gene yields CDR1 SGHAT and CDR2 FQNNGV.